Reported below is one TCR beta chain. The antigen is undetermined. This sample is drawn from a study of cytomegalovirus exposure and HLA in healthy donors. Broader study findings: TRBV6-2, TRBV6-3 and some other V segments were unresolvable in 87-base-pair reads. Among TCR sequences, most were rare, though some public TCRs appeared in many donors. A list of about 180 TCR beta chains associated with cytomegalovirus was given.

PCR used 60 Vbeta primers and 13 Jbeta primers. Generated by immunoSEQ multiplex PCR, the TCRdb table keeps only in-frame clones and is missing some. Its clone listing holds 120,000 to 150,000 clones. This CDR3 contains 13 residues. Trimming removed 5 bases from V and 1 base from J, with 5 bases in between. The germline CDR1 and CDR2 sequences are MRHNA and SNTAGT. The sequence came from a woman aged 45-60 years in good health and CMV-seronegative. The source material was PBMCs. The chain carries TRBV6-4 and TRBJ2-2; a weak D match, TRBD1 (5 bases). CDR3 amino acids: CASSQGNTGELFF. DNA of the CDR3: TGTGCCAGCAGTCAGGGGAACACCGGGGAGCTGTTTTTT.